In this sample, the clone carrying this TCR beta chain turned up a few times. Its antigen is still unknown. The CDR3 runs to 14 residues. CDR1 is SGHTA, CDR2 FQGTGA, per germline. The V gene lost 2 bases and the J gene lost 7 bases, with 9 bases spanning the gap. This specimen comes from a study of a mutant IDH1 vaccine in newly diagnosed glioma. Study context: Earlier treatment was radiotherapy, temozolomide, or both, with most getting both. Visit V12 happened at week 35; visit V13 happened at week 47.

Time point defined: week 35, safety follow-up. Doses consisted of 300 ug of mutant IDH1 20-mer peptide each, paired with topical imiquimod. Newly diagnosed WHO grade 3 or 4 IDH1-mutant, ATRX-lost astrocytomas were identified in the donors. Here immunoSEQ multiplex PCR was the method, and the copy in TCRdb shows in-frame clones only, minus some. The sample contains about 74,000 clones, approximately 86% of which appear only once. V usage is TRBV7-3 and J usage is TRBJ1-6, with a weak D call TRBD1 (5 bases). This clonotype was sampled from a man aged 25-45 years with glioma. The specimen was PBMCs, collected from a glioma patient whose treatment included an IDH1 peptide vaccine. This CDR3 is CASSLAGSNSPLHF. The CDR3 coding sequence is TGTGCCAGCAGCTTAGCAGGGTCAAATTCACCCCTCCACTTT.